This T cell receptor beta chain was retrieved from a study of breast tumors, draining lymph nodes, adjacent tissues. Notes on this clonotype: Its matching antigen is unknown.

Study observations and caveats: Luminal-like breast cancer showed significantly higher tumor–nontumor repertoire similarity than basal-like. Tumor T cell lymph node origin was a supported hypothesis, not proven. Tumors had less TCR diversity than lymph nodes, more than nontumor tissue.

Axillary draining lymph nodes of breast cancer patients supplied the node samples. TCRdb reprocessed the multiplex PCR reads via MiXCR and lists one record per CDR3 protein. This sample has about 180,000 distinct CDR3 sequences, with roughly 30% found just once. J gave up 2 bases and V 3 bases, and 4 bases lay outside the gene matches. The CDR3 is 17 residues long. Germline V lookup: CDR1 KGHDR, CDR2 SFDVKD. Sample: axillary lymph node tissue. This receptor was obtained from a female donor with breast cancer. Some clones in this sample may be carry-over from other donors' samples. The rearrangement links TRBV24-1 to TRBJ2-6; 9 nucleotides agree with TRBD1. The CDR3 DNA reads as TGTGCCACCAGTGATGGACAGGGGTTAGCTGGGGCCAACGTCCTGACTTTC. The encoded protein is CATSDGQGLAGANVLTF.